Described below is a single TCR beta chain sequence and its context. Per the original methods: By means of reference gene primer amplification, nucleated cell counts were estimated. Produced via immunoSEQ multiplex PCR; TCRdb's table is partial and in-frame only. That table gives V, J and clone size, and the DNA gave D and trimming. The repertoire consists of fewer than 350,000 clones, with around 81% occurring once and the leading ten covering around 3%. The CDR3 has 12 residues. The V and J ends lost 7 bases and 4 bases respectively, with 6 bases between them. Germline V gene data show CDR1 as KGHDR and CDR2 as SFDVKD. This specimen belongs to a study of blood T cell repertoires in COVID-19.

What was sequenced was peripheral blood. The origin of this receptor is an older woman with active or convalescent COVID-19. The rearrangement uses TRBV24-1 and TRBJ2-2; a possible D gene is TRBD1 (5 bases). Here the CDR3 reads CATRQGTGELFF. In DNA, the CDR3 is TGTGCCACCAGGCAGGGCACCGGGGAGCTGTTTTTT.